The 3 T cell receptor beta chains presented below share a single source sample, sequenced in a study of T cells in Graves' hyperthyroidism and ophthalmopathy. From RNA transcripts, TCR beta CDR3 regions were amplified. In the first-round RT-PCR of the TCR CDR3, the HTBI primer set was used. TCRdb reprocessed the multiplex PCR reads with MiXCR, giving one entry per CDR3 protein. The table includes 600,000 to 800,000 distinct CDR3 sequences, 30% to 40% detected once. The sample consisted of blood. These receptors were obtained from a woman aged 40 to 50 with Graves' hyperthyroidism.

A word on this clonotype: This may be a read error: a much more frequent sequence differs by one nucleotide. This chain joins TRBV5-6 and TRBJ1-5; D unresolved. CDR3 length equals 14 residues. Trimming took off 1 base at V and 6 bases at J, with 11 bases between the two ends. Germline CDR1 and CDR2: SGHDT and YYEEEE. The CDR3: CASSLWAAGQPQHF. The CDR3 bases are TGTGCCAGCAGCTTGTGGGCGGCCGGTCAGCCCCAGCATTTT.

This clonotype was observed a handful of times. The chain joins TRBV5-1 to TRBJ1-1; no clear D gene. CDR1 and CDR2 (germline): SGHRS, YFSETQ. Trimming left V 4 bases short and J 3 bases short, with 16 bases between. This CDR3 contains 15 residues. The CDR3 bases are TGCGCCAGCAGCACCTTAAGTCCCTACGACACTGAAGCTTTCTTT. This codes for CASSTLSPYDTEAFF. The variable domain in full, completed from reference TRBV5-1 and TRBJ1-1, reads KAGVTQTPRYLIKTRGQQVTLSCSPISGHRSVSWYQQTPGQGLQFLFEYFSETQRNKGNFPGRFSGRQFSNSRSEMNVSTLELGDSALYLCASSTLSPYDTEAFFGQGTRLTVV.

In its sample, this clonotype was seen many times. V is TRBV7-9 and J is TRBJ2-2; D unresolved. CDR3 size: 12 residues. Germline values: CDR1 SEHNR, CDR2 FQNEAQ (reference sequence). The V and J ends lost 10 bases and 6 bases respectively, with 12 bases between them. The CDR3 DNA is TGTGCCACCGTTCAGGACCCCGGGGAGCTGTTTTTT. This gives the protein CATVQDPGELFF.